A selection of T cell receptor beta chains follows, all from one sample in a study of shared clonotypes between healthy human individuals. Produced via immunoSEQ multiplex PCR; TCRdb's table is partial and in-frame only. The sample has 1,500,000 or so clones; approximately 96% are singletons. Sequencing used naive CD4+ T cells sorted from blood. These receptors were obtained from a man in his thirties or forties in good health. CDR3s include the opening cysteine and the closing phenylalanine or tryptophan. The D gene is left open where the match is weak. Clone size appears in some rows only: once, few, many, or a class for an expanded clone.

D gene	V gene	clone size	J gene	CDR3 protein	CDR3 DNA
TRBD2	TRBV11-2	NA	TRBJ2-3	CASSLGAAGGSTDTQYF	TGTGCCAGCAGCTTAGGAGCAGCGGGAGGTTCCACAGATACGCAGTATTTT
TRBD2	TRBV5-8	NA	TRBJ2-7	CASSSRSGLAGVYEQYF	TGTGCCAGCAGCTCTCGATCGGGACTAGCGGGAGTGTACGAGCAGTACTTC
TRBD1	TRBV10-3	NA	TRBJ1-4	CAISDPGQTINEKLFF	TGTGCCATCAGTGATCCGGGACAGACCATTAATGAAAAACTGTTTTTT
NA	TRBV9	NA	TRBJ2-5	CASSSSAGARETQYF	TGTGCCAGCAGCTCCTCGGCGGGGGCCCGAGAGACCCAGTACTTC
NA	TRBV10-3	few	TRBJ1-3	CATHAGSGNTIYF	TGTGCCACCCACGCAGGTTCGGGAAACACCATATATTTT
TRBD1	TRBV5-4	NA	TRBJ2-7	CASSLGTGGIYEQYF	TGTGCCAGCAGCTTGGGGACAGGTGGAATTTACGAGCAGTACTTC
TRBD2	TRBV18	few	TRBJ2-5	CASSPTSGRAVKTQYF	TGTGCCAGCTCACCGACTAGCGGGAGGGCCGTGAAGACCCAGTACTTC
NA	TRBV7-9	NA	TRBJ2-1	CASTGRGGILNEQFF	TGTGCCAGCACCGGACGTGGGGGGATTTTGAATGAGCAGTTCTTC
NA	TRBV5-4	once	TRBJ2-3	CASSRIEPDTQYF	TGTGCCAGCAGCCGTATAGAGCCGGATACGCAGTATTTT
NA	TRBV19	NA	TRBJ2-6	CASSPLRGPGANVLTF	TGTGCCAGTAGTCCCCTGCGGGGACCTGGGGCCAACGTCCTGACTTTC
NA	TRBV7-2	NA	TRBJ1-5	CASSGPPLLGPQHF	TGTGCCAGCAGTGGGCCGCCTTTGTTGGGGCCCCAGCATTTT
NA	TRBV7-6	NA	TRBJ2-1	CASSLSSYNEQFF	TGTGCCAGCAGCCTGAGCTCCTACAATGAGCAGTTCTTC
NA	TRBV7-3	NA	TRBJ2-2	CASSLKVQALINTGELFF	TGTGCCAGCAGCTTAAAAGTTCAGGCGTTAATTAACACCGGGGAGCTGTTTTTT
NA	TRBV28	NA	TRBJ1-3	CASSPRGIASGNTIYF	TGTGCCAGCAGCCCTAGGGGGATAGCCTCTGGAAACACCATATATTTT
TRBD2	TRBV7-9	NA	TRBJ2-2	CASSSPSSGTNTGELFF	TGTGCCAGCAGCTCTCCCTCTAGCGGGACTAACACCGGGGAGCTGTTTTTT
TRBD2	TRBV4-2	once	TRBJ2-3	CASSQDNWASGKDF	TGTGCCAGCAGCCAAGATAATTGGGCTAGCGGGAAAGATTTT
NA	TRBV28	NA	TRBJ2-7	CASSLSVPGDEQYF	TGTGCCAGCAGTTTATCGGTCCCCGGCGACGAGCAGTACTTC
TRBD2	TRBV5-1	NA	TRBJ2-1	CASSYLPSGSGNEQFF	TGCGCCAGCAGCTATCTTCCTAGCGGGAGCGGCAATGAGCAGTTCTTC
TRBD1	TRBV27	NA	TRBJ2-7	CASSFRDRANYEQYF	TGTGCCAGCAGTTTCCGGGACAGGGCCAACTACGAGCAGTACTTC
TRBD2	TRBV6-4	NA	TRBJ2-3	CASSLAGRMDTQYF	TGTGCCAGCAGTCTAGCGGGCCGCATGGATACGCAGTATTTT
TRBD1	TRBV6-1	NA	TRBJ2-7	CASDWTGGYYEQYF	TGTGCCAGCGATTGGACAGGGGGATACTACGAGCAGTACTTC
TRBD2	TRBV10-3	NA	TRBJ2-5	CAIRQERERGQETQYF	TGTGCCATCAGACAGGAGCGGGAGAGGGGACAAGAGACCCAGTACTTC
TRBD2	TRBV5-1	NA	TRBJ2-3	CASSLGLAGKTSTDTQYF	TGCGCCAGCAGCTTGGGACTAGCGGGGAAGACTAGCACAGATACGCAGTATTTT
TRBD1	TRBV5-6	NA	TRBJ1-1	CASSDYTGTGEEGAFF	TGTGCCAGCAGCGATTATACCGGGACAGGGGAAGAGGGAGCTTTCTTT
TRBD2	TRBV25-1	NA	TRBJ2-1	CASRGTSGGNEQFF	TGTGCCAGCAGGGGGACTAGCGGAGGCAATGAGCAGTTCTTC
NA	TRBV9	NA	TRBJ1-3	CASSVAGQGNTIYF	TGTGCCAGCAGCGTAGCAGGGCAGGGAAACACCATATATTTT
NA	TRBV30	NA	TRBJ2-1	CAWSGVAAYNEQFF	TGTGCCTGGAGTGGAGTCGCGGCGTACAATGAGCAGTTCTTC
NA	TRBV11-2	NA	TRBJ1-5	CASSLAAGYNQPQHF	TGTGCCAGCAGCTTAGCGGCGGGCTACAATCAGCCCCAGCATTTT